This T cell receptor (beta chain) was identified during a study of blood T cell repertoires in COVID-19. Looking at the study overall: The samples span acute and convalescent COVID-19 from the United States, Italy and Spain. The analysed material was cDNA or gDNA that came from T cells, B-cell-depleted T cells, or PBMCs.

As processed by the authors: Scientists estimated how many nucleated cells there were by amplifying reference gene primers. Libraries were prepared by immunoSEQ multiplex PCR; TCRdb keeps only in-frame clonotypes and omits some of them. The V and J calls and clone size come from that table; D and trimming were worked out from the DNA. The sample contains about 81,000 clones, 75% of which appear only once. This CDR3 spans 15 amino acids. Trimming removed 2 bases from V and 3 bases from J, with 11 bases in between. Germline values: CDR1 LNHDA, CDR2 SQIVND (reference sequence). The source material was peripheral blood. The chain carries TRBV19 and TRBJ2-1, with D possibly being TRBD1 (6 bases). The receptor's source is a woman in her 50s with acute or convalescent COVID-19. The CDR3 protein is CASSIRRGNYNEQFF. DNA of the CDR3: TGTGCCAGTAGTATACGCAGGGGCAACTACAATGAGCAGTTCTTC.